A selection of T cell receptor beta chains follows, all from one sample in a study of CD8+CD57+ T cells in acquired aplastic anemia. TCRdb re-called the reads with MiXCR, one entry per CDR3 protein. The data contain over 150,000 distinct CDR3 sequences, around 40% of them singletons. Material: sorted CD4+, CD8+, or CD8+CD57+ T cells (not recorded which) from PBMCs. The receptors were gathered from a human donor in good health. The CDR3 runs from the conserved cysteine through the conserved F or W. A D gene is named only where the DNA matches it firmly. Rows may omit the clone size; those that give it use once, few, many or a size class.

clone size	J gene	V gene	D gene	CDR3 length	CDR3 protein	CDR3 DNA
many	TRBJ1-2	TRBV12-3/TRBV12-4	TRBD1	14	CASSRQGATEGYTF	TGTGCCAGCAGCCGACAGGGGGCCACTGAAGGCTACACCTTC
-	TRBJ2-1	TRBV19	-	15	CASSMGQAGFNEQFF	TGTGCCAGTAGTATGGGGCAGGCAGGGTTCAATGAGCAGTTCTTC
-	TRBJ1-1	TRBV29-1	-	12	CSVDLSARFAFF	TGCAGCGTTGATCTTTCTGCGAGATTTGCTTTCTTT
once	TRBJ2-7	TRBV7-2	-	14	CASSSRPTAYEQYF	TGTGCCAGCAGCTCCAGACCGACGGCCTACGAGCAGTACTTC
many	TRBJ1-5	TRBV7-8	TRBD1	16	CASSPQTGISNQPQHF	TGTGCCAGCAGCCCCCAGACAGGGATCAGCAATCAGCCCCAGCATTTT
few	TRBJ2-6	TRBV29-1	-	11	CSVGPNNVLTF	TGCAGCGTTGGACCAAACAACGTCCTGACTTTC
-	TRBJ2-1	TRBV7-2	-	13	CASSPSRTNEQFF	TGTGCCAGCAGCCCATCACGGACTAATGAGCAGTTCTTC
few	TRBJ2-5	TRBV24-1	-	15	CATSDLDGSQETQYF	TGTGCCACCAGTGACCTGGACGGAAGTCAAGAGACCCAGTACTTC
few	TRBJ2-7	TRBV10-2	-	14	CASSEGGTDYEQYF	TGCGCCAGCAGTGAGGGAGGGACCGACTACGAGCAGTACTTC
few	TRBJ2-5	TRBV7-2	-	14	CASSLAADAETQYF	TGTGCCAGCAGCTTAGCGGCAGACGCAGAGACCCAGTACTTC
many	TRBJ1-2	TRBV7-2	-	13	CASSPTEGYGYTF	TGTGCCAGCAGCCCGACAGAGGGTTATGGCTACACCTTC
many	TRBJ2-7	TRBV6-6	TRBD2	13	CASSYGGSYEQYF	TGTGCCAGCAGTTACGGCGGGAGCTACGAGCAGTACTTC
many	TRBJ2-3	TRBV7-3	-	14	CASSRKDPTDTQYF	TGTGCCAGCAGCAGAAAGGACCCTACTGATACGCAGTATTTT
many	TRBJ2-7	TRBV9	TRBD1	16	CASSSSSRDRGREQYF	TGTGCCAGCAGCTCCTCCTCCCGGGACAGGGGGCGAGAGCAGTACTTC
many	TRBJ1-5	TRBV6-5	-	12	CASSFPNQPQHF	TGTGCCAGCAGTTTCCCCAATCAGCCCCAGCATTTT
-	TRBJ2-2	TRBV25-1	-	10	CATPPGELFF	TGTGCCACCCCCCCAGGGGAGCTGTTTTTT
-	TRBJ2-7	TRBV2	-	15	CASTRSLQGTYEQYF	TGTGCCAGCACCAGATCCCTTCAGGGCACCTACGAGCAGTACTTC
-	TRBJ1-2	TRBV2	-	14	CASSEAGTTYGYTF	TGTGCCAGCAGTGAGGCTGGGACTACCTATGGCTACACCTTC
few	TRBJ2-6	TRBV6-2/TRBV6-3	TRBD1	18	CASSYSGQGNSGANVLTF	TGTGCCAGCAGTTACTCGGGACAGGGAAACTCTGGGGCCAACGTCCTGACTTTC
-	TRBJ2-2	TRBV19	-	15	CASSPGTLNTGEPFF	TGTGCCAGTAGTCCTGGGACCTTGAACACCGGGGAGCCGTTTTTT
-	TRBJ1-1	TRBV7-2	-	12	CARGGPNTEAFF	TGTGCCAGGGGGGGCCCGAACACTGAAGCTTTCTTT
many	TRBJ1-2	TRBV24-1	TRBD1	14	CATSDPGQAYGYTF	TGTGCCACCAGTGATCCGGGACAGGCTTATGGCTACACCTTC
-	TRBJ1-6	TRBV10-3	TRBD1	14	CAVGGQGSNSPLHF	TGCGCCGTCGGGGGACAGGGTAGTAATTCACCCCTCCACTTT
many	TRBJ2-7	TRBV5-1	-	15	CASSLEGFPTYEQYF	TGCGCCAGCAGCTTGGAGGGGTTTCCCACCTACGAGCAGTACTTC
-	TRBJ2-7	TRBV5-1	-	14	CASNVVEETYEQYF	TGCGCCAGCAATGTTGTTGAAGAGACCTACGAGCAGTACTTC
once	TRBJ1-4	TRBV15	-	15	CATSRDRLTNEKLFF	TGTGCCACCAGCAGAGATAGACTTACTAATGAAAAACTGTTTTTT
-	TRBJ2-3	TRBV29-1	-	13	CSVDGTHTDTQYF	TGCAGCGTTGACGGGACTCACACAGATACGCAGTATTTT
medium-sized	TRBJ2-7	TRBV10-3	-	16	CAISESFGFGSYEQYF	TGTGCCATCAGTGAGTCGTTCGGGTTCGGCTCCTACGAGCAGTACTTC
many	TRBJ2-1	TRBV7-8	TRBD2	15	CASSKSRELGNEQFF	TGTGCCAGCAGCAAATCGCGGGAGTTGGGCAATGAGCAGTTCTTC
many	TRBJ1-4	TRBV6-6	-	12	CASRTGSEKLFF	TGTGCCAGCCGAACAGGGAGTGAAAAACTGTTTTTT
many	TRBJ2-7	TRBV5-6	TRBD2	16	CASSAIISGAAYEQYF	TGTGCCAGCAGCGCAATTATCAGCGGGGCCGCCTACGAGCAGTACTTC
-	TRBJ1-1	TRBV7-6	-	14	CASSLVLQGTEAFF	TGTGCCAGCAGCTTAGTATTGCAGGGCACTGAAGCTTTCTTT
-	TRBJ1-6	TRBV7-2	-	11	CASSLDSLLHF	TGTGCCAGCAGCTTAGACAGTCTCCTCCACTTT
-	TRBJ1-1	TRBV10-3	-	13	CAISLNPNTEAFF	TGTGCCATCAGCCTGAACCCGAACACTGAAGCTTTCTTT
many	TRBJ2-1	TRBV7-6	TRBD2	19	CASSTRTSGSPSSYNEQFF	TGTGCCAGCAGCACCAGGACTAGCGGGAGCCCCAGCTCCTACAATGAGCAGTTCTTC
-	TRBJ1-6	TRBV24-1	TRBD1	17	CATSDFSRDRGNSPLHF	TGTGCCACCAGTGATTTCTCCCGGGACAGGGGTAATTCACCCCTCCACTTT
-	TRBJ2-7	TRBV20-1	-	15	CSARDWLDDSYEQYF	TGCAGTGCTAGAGATTGGCTAGATGATTCCTACGAGCAGTACTTC
-	TRBJ2-1	TRBV5-4	TRBD2	14	CASTRGTNNNEQFF	TGTGCCAGCACCCGGGGGACTAATAACAATGAGCAGTTCTTC
many	TRBJ2-7	TRBV28	-	11	CASTALWEQYF	TGTGCCAGCACCGCCCTCTGGGAGCAGTACTTC
many	TRBJ2-3	TRBV12-5	-	14	CASGLGRGTDTQYF	TGTGCTAGTGGTTTGGGACGGGGCACAGATACGCAGTATTTT
many	TRBJ2-7	TRBV10-3	TRBD1	13	CAISVGTGNEQYF	TGTGCCATCAGTGTTGGGACAGGGAACGAGCAGTACTTC
many	TRBJ1-1	TRBV6-1	-	12	CASTRFLTEAFF	TGTGCCAGCACCCGTTTCCTCACTGAAGCTTTCTTT
-	TRBJ2-5	TRBV20-1	TRBD2	14	CSAGVGLAEETQYF	TGCAGTGCTGGCGTGGGACTAGCAGAAGAGACCCAGTACTTC
-	TRBJ2-6	TRBV30	-	14	CAWVWGPGANVLTF	TGTGCCTGGGTGTGGGGTCCTGGGGCCAACGTCCTGACTTTC
many	TRBJ1-1	TRBV5-8	-	12	CASSRTYTEAFF	TGTGCCAGCAGCCGGACATACACTGAAGCTTTCTTT
-	TRBJ2-3	TRBV15	TRBD2	16	CATSRGTSGGADTQYF	TGTGCCACCAGCAGAGGGACTAGCGGGGGGGCAGATACGCAGTATTTT
many	TRBJ2-7	TRBV10-3	-	15	CAISESGQGTTEQYF	TGTGCCATCAGTGAGTCGGGGCAGGGAACTACCGAGCAGTACTTC
many	TRBJ2-4	TRBV20-1	-	12	CSARANVGSGYF	TGCAGTGCTAGAGCTAACGTCGGTAGTGGATACTTC
-	TRBJ2-1	TRBV27	TRBD2	18	CASSPRGLAHLGGNEQFF	TGTGCCAGCAGTCCGAGGGGACTAGCGCACCTCGGAGGCAATGAGCAGTTCTTC
-	TRBJ1-5	TRBV10-3	TRBD1	15	CAISESGQGDQPQHF	TGTGCCATCAGTGAGTCAGGTCAGGGGGACCAGCCCCAGCATTTT
-	TRBJ1-3	TRBV28	TRBD1	14	CASSLRGGGNTIYF	TGTGCCAGCAGTTTACGAGGGGGCGGAAACACCATATATTTT
-	TRBJ1-2	TRBV9	-	12	CASSVNSYGYTF	TGTGCCAGCAGCGTAAATTCTTATGGCTACACCTTC
few	TRBJ2-2	TRBV6-7	-	16	CASSYTGSRSTGELFF	TGTGCCAGCAGTTACACGGGATCACGAAGCACCGGGGAGCTGTTTTTT
-	TRBJ2-5	TRBV15	-	14	CATSRDVGWKTQYF	TGTGCCACCAGCAGAGATGTGGGGTGGAAGACCCAGTACTTC